Each of the 12 T cell receptor beta chains below was sequenced from the same sample in a study of memory B cells and T cells in multiple sclerosis (dated by TCRdb to the late 2010s). After CFSE-labeled PBMCs were cultured without any stimulus, the autoproliferating (CFSEdim) and non-proliferating (CFSEhi) T cell fractions were each sequenced on their own. In total, more than 45 million CFSE-labeled PBMCs were cultured without stimulus for 7 days, after which replicate wells were pooled. The library was produced with the immunoSEQ multiplex PCR assay. TCRdb holds this immuneACCESS table with in-frame rearrangements only. Some clones are missing; in checked studies, unresolved V genes explain under half, and the rest has no known cause. Here the sample has around 50,000 clones; approximately 80% occur a single time. Around 1.1% of the sample comes from the top ten. Their cognate antigens are unknown.

Sequenced: PBMCs from blood kept in culture. The receptor source for this set is a human donor with multiple sclerosis.

J is TRBJ1-2 and V is TRBV19; D is unclear. CDR3 length equals 11 residues. Germline loops: CDR1 LNHDA, CDR2 SQIVND (reference sequence). Trimming removed 2 bases from V and 8 bases from J, with 6 bases in between. The CDR3 is CASSIQRGYTF. For the CDR3, the DNA is TGTGCCAGTAGTATACAGCGGGGCTACACCTTC.

The rearrangement links TRBV6-1 to TRBJ1-6, with a weak D call TRBD1 (5 bases). Germline V lookup: CDR1 MNHNS, CDR2 SASEGT. The germline V and J ends were trimmed by 1 base and 4 bases, with 14 bases remaining between them. CDR3 size: 17 residues. This chain's CDR3 is CASSEVYGQGYNSPLHF. CDR3 DNA sequence: TGTGCCAGCAGTGAAGTTTATGGGCAGGGATATAATTCACCCCTCCACTTT.

This rearrangement joins TRBV21-1 to TRBJ1-4; the D call in the table, TRBD1, was not verified against the DNA. TRBV21-1 is a pseudogene. This CDR3 spans 11 amino acids. CDR3 bases: TGTGCCAACAATACAGGTCCCGGAAGGTTTTTT. Its protein product is CANNTGPGRFF.

The chain employs TRBV5-6 and TRBJ1-2; D is possibly TRBD1 (5 bases). Trimming left V 5 bases short and J 8 bases short, with 13 bases between. Germline V gene lookup returns CDR1 SGHDT and CDR2 YYEEEE. The CDR3 sequence is 12 residues long. CDR3 in amino acids: CASRTGSDGYTF. CDR3 nucleotides: TGTGCCAGCAGAACAGGATCTGACGGCTACACCTTC.

V gene TRBV9 combines with J gene TRBJ2-2; 7 nucleotides match TRBD1. CDR3 length: 14 amino acids. V dropped 5 bases and J dropped 7; count of bases not matched to a gene: 8. Germline-derived CDR1 and CDR2 are SGDLS and YYNGEE. CDR3 coding DNA: TGTGCCAGCAGGTTGGGGACAGAAGGCGGGGAGCTGTTTTTT. This encodes CASRLGTEGGELFF.

This clone was detected once. V gene TRBV7-7 combines with J gene TRBJ2-3; D gene ambiguous. Germline V lookup: CDR1 SSHAT, CDR2 FNYEAQ (reference sequence). V lost 1 base and J lost 0, with 5 bases in between. CDR3 length equals 14 residues. The CDR3: CASSLGASTDTQYF. The CDR3 DNA is TGTGCCAGCAGCTTAGGGGCGAGCACAGATACGCAGTATTTT.

The genes are TRBV15 and TRBJ1-1; D not certain. This CDR3 is 14 amino acids long. Trimming took 3 bases from V and 1 from J, leaving 9 bases between them. Germline assignment: CDR1 LNHNV and CDR2 YYDKDF (reference sequence). The CDR3 DNA reads as TGTGCCACCAGCAGCTTTACACAGAACACTGAAGCTTTCTTT. Translation gives CATSSFTQNTEAFF.

This chain links TRBV2 with TRBJ1-1, with D possibly matching TRBD1 (6 bases). This CDR3 region has 17 residues. V was trimmed by 1 base and J by 5 bases, leaving 20 bases between them. CDR1 and CDR2 from the germline V gene are SNHLY and FYNNEI. The CDR3 DNA follows: TGTGCCAGCAGTGAAGTTAGGGGGGGAGGTCTGGGGACTGAAGCTTTCTTT. Translation gives CASSEVRGGGLGTEAFF.

This sequence joins TRBV28 and TRBJ2-7, with TRBD2 identical over 9 bases. The V and J ends lost 2 bases and 3 bases, in that order; junction bases with no gene match: 2. Germline V gene sequence: CDR1 MDHEN, CDR2 SYDVKM. The CDR3 contains 14 residues. The DNA of the CDR3 is TGTGCCAGCAGTTTACTAGCGGGGAACTACGAGCAGTACTTC. It specifies CASSLLAGNYEQYF.

The chain links TRBV29-1 to TRBJ2-2, with a possible D match to TRBD1 (6 bases). The length of the CDR3 is 13 residues. The V gene's germline CDR1 is SQVTM and CDR2 ANQGSEA. Between the trimmed V and J ends, which lost 7 bases and 5 bases, there was a span of 14 bases. The CDR3, as DNA: TGCAGCGCTACCTGGCAGGGGACCGGGGAGCTGTTTTTT. Encoded protein: CSATWQGTGELFF.

Here the CDR3 DNA reads TGTGCCAGCAGCAAAGTTTCGAAATCAAGTGAAGCTTTCTTT. This sequence encodes CASSKVSKSSEAFF. This chain joins TRBV21-1 and TRBJ1-1. TRBV21-1 is given as a pseudogene. This CDR3 contains 14 residues.

The V gene is TRBV11-2, the J gene TRBJ2-3; 10 nucleotides match TRBD2. The germline V gene has CDR1 SGHAT and CDR2 FQNNGV. The CDR3 runs 16 residues. V lost 5 bases, J lost 2 bases, and 7 bases stayed unmatched. CDR3 amino acids: CASSLLAGALTDTQYF. As DNA, the CDR3 is TGTGCCAGCAGCCTGCTAGCGGGGGCCCTCACAGATACGCAGTATTTT.